These 2 T cell receptor beta chains originate from one sample sequenced in a study of regulatory T cells in long-lasting Graves disease. Arm-PCR with iRepertoire HTBI primers amplified the CDR3 regions for these TCR beta libraries. In TCRdb, the multiplex PCR reads were re-called with MiXCR into one record per CDR3 protein. The sample holds hundreds of thousands of distinct CDR3 sequences, about 11% seen once. Described time point: newly diagnosed GD, antithyroid drugs for less than 3 months. PBMC-derived RNA was used for the TCR library. The same data also went into a second study, on T cells in Graves' hyperthyroidism and ophthalmopathy.

The specimen was peripheral blood mononuclear cells (PBMCs), collected at new diagnosis, from a patient treated with antithyroid drugs. These receptors originate from a woman aged 25 to 39 with Graves disease.

This clonotype was seen many times. The CDR3 loop reads CASSRTGGGMNTEAFF. The CDR3 bases are TGTGCCAGCAGTCGTACAGGGGGCGGCATGAACACTGAAGCTTTCTTT. This chain uses TRBV18 with TRBJ1-1, with 9 bases matching TRBD1. V was pared by 8 bases and J by 0 bases, with 10 bases of the junction left unmatched. The CDR3 runs to 16 residues. The V gene's germline CDR1 is KGHSH and CDR2 LQKENI.

This clonotype occurred many times. This rearrangement joins TRBV10-3 to TRBJ2-7; D remains ambiguous. This CDR3 has 13 amino acids. Germline loops: CDR1 ENHRY, CDR2 SYGVKD. V was cut by 5 bases and J by 7 bases, with 15 bases left in between. This CDR3 is CAISNPSWVEQYF. CDR3 nucleotides: TGTGCCATCAGTAACCCGTCGTGGGTGGAGCAGTACTTC.